This T cell receptor (beta chain) was captured by sequencing in a study of cytomegalovirus exposure and HLA in healthy donors. Study-wide findings and caveats: Data from an earlier analysis indicated that most TCR beta V segments were productive either about 87% or about 30% of the time. DRB1 had the most TCR associations and HLA-C the fewest, a later analysis found, with rates varying by HLA locus. Fewer N-insertions (relative to the approximately 700-donor mean) were reportedly seen in an Asian-associated ancestry cluster in a later analysis.

The V gene's germline CDR1 is SQVTM and CDR2 ANQGSEA. The junction had 3 bases not matched to a gene; V was cut back by 6 bases and J by 4 bases. The CDR3 has 12 residues. It was with 60 Vbeta and 13 Jbeta primers that the PCR ran. Only in-frame clones appear in the TCRdb table, and some are missing; sequencing was by immunoSEQ multiplex PCR. This table holds about 180,000 clones, about four fifths found once. About this clone: Its target is unknown.

The source material was PBMCs. The source is a woman in her late teens or twenties in good health and CMV-seropositive. This chain joins TRBV29-1 and TRBJ2-1, with TRBD1 matching 7 bases. The CDR3 DNA sequence: TGCAGCGTCGGGACAGATTACAATGAGCAGTTCTTC. Protein: CSVGTDYNEQFF.